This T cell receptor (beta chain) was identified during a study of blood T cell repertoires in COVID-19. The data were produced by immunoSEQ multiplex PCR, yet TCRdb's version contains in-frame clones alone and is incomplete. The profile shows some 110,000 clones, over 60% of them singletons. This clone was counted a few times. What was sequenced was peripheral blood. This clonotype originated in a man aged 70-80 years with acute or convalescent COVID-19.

In DNA form, the CDR3 reads TGTGCCAGCAGTCAAATCCCCAGGGGGACTGAAGCTTTCTTT. Residues: CASSQIPRGTEAFF. This chain uses TRBV7-3 with TRBJ1-1; 7 nucleotides agree with TRBD1. This CDR3 contains 14 residues. Germline V gene sequence: CDR1 SGHTA, CDR2 FQGTGA. V lost 6 bases and J lost 5; bases outside the gene matches: 9.